This entry features one TCR beta chain sequence. The data were obtained in a study of blood T cell repertoires in COVID-19. Background on the study: The cDNA or gDNA used as material had been derived from T cells, B-cell-depleted T cells, or PBMCs.

The CDR3 consists of 15 residues. J was trimmed by 6 bases and V by 4 bases; bases with no gene match: 4. In germline, CDR1 is LGHDT, CDR2 YNNKEL (reference sequence). Sequenced by immunoSEQ multiplex PCR; TCRdb stores in-frame clones only, minus some. The sample lists a few hundred thousand clones; just under 90% were seen once. This chain joins TRBV3-1 (or the pseudogene TRBV3-2) and TRBJ2-1; 12 nucleotides align to TRBD2. Source material: PBMCs or T cells enriched from blood (not recorded which). The sequence was collected from a woman aged 50 to 65 who had recovered from COVID-19. In DNA form, the CDR3 reads TGTGCCAGCAGCCCTGGGACTAGCGGGCCCAATGAGCAGTTCTTC. This encodes CASSPGTSGPNEQFF.